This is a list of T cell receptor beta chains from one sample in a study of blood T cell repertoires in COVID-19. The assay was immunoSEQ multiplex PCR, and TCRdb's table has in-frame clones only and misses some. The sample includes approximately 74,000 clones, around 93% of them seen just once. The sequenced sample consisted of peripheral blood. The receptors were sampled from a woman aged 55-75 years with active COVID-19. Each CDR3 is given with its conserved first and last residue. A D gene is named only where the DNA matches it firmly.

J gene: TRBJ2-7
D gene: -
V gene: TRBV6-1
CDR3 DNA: TGTGCCAGCAGTGAAGCGTGGGCAGTCGGGCAGTACTTC
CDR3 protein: CASSEAWAVGQYF

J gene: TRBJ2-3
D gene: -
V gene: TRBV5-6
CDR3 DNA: TGTGCCAGCAGCCACAGGTTTTCATCAGATACGCAGTATTTT
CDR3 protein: CASSHRFSSDTQYF

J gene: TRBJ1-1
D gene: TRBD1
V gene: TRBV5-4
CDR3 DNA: TGTGCCAGCAGCCTGACCCTGACAGGGGGCCCAACTGAAGCTTTCTTT
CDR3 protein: CASSLTLTGGPTEAFF

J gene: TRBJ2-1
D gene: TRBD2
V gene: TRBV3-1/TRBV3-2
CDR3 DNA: TGTGCCAGCAGCCAAGGGACTAGCGCAGACAATGAGCAGTTCTTC
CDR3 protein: CASSQGTSADNEQFF

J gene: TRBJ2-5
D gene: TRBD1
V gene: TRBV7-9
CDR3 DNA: TGTGCCAGCAGCTCGCCCCCCGCTAGACAGGGACCCCAAGAGACCCAGTACTTC
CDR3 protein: CASSSPPARQGPQETQYF

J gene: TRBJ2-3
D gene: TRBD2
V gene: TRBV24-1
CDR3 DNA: TGTGCCACCTCAAGCGGGAGGGCCCTAGATACGCAGTATTTT
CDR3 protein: CATSSGRALDTQYF

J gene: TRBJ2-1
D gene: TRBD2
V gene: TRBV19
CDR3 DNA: TGTGCCAGTAGCCCAGGACTAGCGACCAACAATGAGCAGTTCTTC
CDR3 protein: CASSPGLATNNEQFF

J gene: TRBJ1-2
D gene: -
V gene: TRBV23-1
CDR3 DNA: TGCGCCAGCAGTCAATCAAGGCAGGGAATTTTCTATGGCTACACCTTC
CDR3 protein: CASSQSRQGIFYGYTF

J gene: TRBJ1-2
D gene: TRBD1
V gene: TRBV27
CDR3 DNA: TGTGCCAGCAGTCCCCACCGGGACAGCCATGGCTACACCTTC
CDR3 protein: CASSPHRDSHGYTF

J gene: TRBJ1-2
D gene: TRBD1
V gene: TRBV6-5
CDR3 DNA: TGTGCCAGCTGGAGACAGGGGTCCTATGGCTACACCTTC
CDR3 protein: CASWRQGSYGYTF

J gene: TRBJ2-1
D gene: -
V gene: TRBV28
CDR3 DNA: TGTGCCAGCATCCCAGGGGGGAGTCGCAACTATGAGCAGTTCTTC
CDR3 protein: CASIPGGSRNYEQFF

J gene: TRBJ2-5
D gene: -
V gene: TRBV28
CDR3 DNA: TGTGCCAGCAGTCCATGGGAGGAGACCCAGTACTTC
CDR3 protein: CASSPWEETQYF

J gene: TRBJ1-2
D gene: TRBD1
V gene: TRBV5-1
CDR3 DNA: TGCGCCAGCAGCTTGTTCGGACAGGAGCCAAGCTATGGCTACACCTTC
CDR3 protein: CASSLFGQEPSYGYTF

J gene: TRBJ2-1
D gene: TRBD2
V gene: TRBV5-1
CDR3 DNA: TGCGCCAGCAGCTCGATGACCCCGGGAGCGGGAGTATCCTACAATGAGCAGTTCTTC
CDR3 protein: CASSSMTPGAGVSYNEQFF

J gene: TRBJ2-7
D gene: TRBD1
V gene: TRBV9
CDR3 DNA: TGTGCCAGCAGCTCCGGGACAGGGAACCCAATTGGGCAGTACTTC
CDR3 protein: CASSSGTGNPIGQYF

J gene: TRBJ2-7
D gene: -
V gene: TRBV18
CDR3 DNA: TGTGCCAGCTCACCGGACGGTGGGAGGACCCGAATAGGCGAGCAGTACTTC
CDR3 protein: CASSPDGGRTRIGEQYF

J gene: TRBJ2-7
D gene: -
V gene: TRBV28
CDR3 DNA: TGTGCCAGCAGTTCCTGGGCAGGTAGGACCTACGAGCAGTACTTC
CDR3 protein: CASSSWAGRTYEQYF

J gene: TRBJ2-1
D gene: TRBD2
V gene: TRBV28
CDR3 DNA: TGTGCCAGCAGTGGGGATGTGGTGACTAGCTATGAGCAGTTCTTC
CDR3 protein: CASSGDVVTSYEQFF

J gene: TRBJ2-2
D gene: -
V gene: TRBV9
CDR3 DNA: TGTGCCAGCAGCGTAGTTGGAGGCAACACCGGGGAGCTGTTTTTT
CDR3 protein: CASSVVGGNTGELFF

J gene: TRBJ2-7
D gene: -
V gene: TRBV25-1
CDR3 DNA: TGTGCCAGCAGCAGCTGGCCCGGAGTAGGGAGAACCTACGAGCAGTACTTC
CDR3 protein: CASSSWPGVGRTYEQYF

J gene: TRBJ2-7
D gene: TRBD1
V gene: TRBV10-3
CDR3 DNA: TGTGCCACCAGGGACAGATTGGACTACGAGCAGTACTTC
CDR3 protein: CATRDRLDYEQYF

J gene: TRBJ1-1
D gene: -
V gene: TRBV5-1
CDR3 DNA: TGCGCCAGCAGCTTGATGCGGGGGATGAACACTGAAGCTTTCTTT
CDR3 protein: CASSLMRGMNTEAFF

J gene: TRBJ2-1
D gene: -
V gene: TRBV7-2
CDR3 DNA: TGTGCCAGTTCACTAAGCGGGCTCTCCTACAATGAGCAGTTCTTC
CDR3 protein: CASSLSGLSYNEQFF

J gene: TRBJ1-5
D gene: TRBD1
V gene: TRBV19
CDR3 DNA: TGTGCCAGTAGTATAGAGGGGACAGAGTATAGCAATCAGCCCCAGCATTTT
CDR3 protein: CASSIEGTEYSNQPQHF

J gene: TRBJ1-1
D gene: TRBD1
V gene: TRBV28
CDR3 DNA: TGTGCCAGCAGTTTCGGGACAGGGCCCACTGAAGCTTTCTTT
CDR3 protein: CASSFGTGPTEAFF

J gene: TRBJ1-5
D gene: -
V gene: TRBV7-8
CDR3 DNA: TGTGCCAGCAGCCGGGGGAGGGGTGGACGGCCCCAGCATTTT
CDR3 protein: CASSRGRGGRPQHF

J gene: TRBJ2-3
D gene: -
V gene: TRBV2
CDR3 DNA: TGTGCCAGCAGTCCCAAGCGGGCGACAGATACGCAGTATTTT
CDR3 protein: CASSPKRATDTQYF

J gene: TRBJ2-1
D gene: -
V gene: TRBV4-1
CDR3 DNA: TGCGCCAGCAGCCAAGAAGGGGGCAATGAGCAGTTCTTC
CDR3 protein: CASSQEGGNEQFF

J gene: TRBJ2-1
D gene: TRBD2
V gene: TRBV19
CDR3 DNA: TGTGCCAGTAGTAAGACTAGCGGCTCCTACAATGAGCAGTTCTTC
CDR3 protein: CASSKTSGSYNEQFF

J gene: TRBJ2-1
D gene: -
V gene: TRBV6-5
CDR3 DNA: TGTGCCAGCAGTTATGGGAGTCGCAATGAGCAGTTCTTC
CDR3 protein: CASSYGSRNEQFF

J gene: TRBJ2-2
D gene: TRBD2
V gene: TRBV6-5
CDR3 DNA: TGTGCCAGCAGCGTCTCCGGGACTACCACCGGGGAGCTGTTTTTT
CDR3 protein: CASSVSGTTTGELFF

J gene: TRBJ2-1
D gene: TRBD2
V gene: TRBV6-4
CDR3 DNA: TGTGCCAGCAGCTCCGGGACTAACAGCTTTAATGAGCAGTTCTTC
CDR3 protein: CASSSGTNSFNEQFF

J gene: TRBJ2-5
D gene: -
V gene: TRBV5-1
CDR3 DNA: TGCGCCAGCAGCTTGGGGACTCAAGAGACCCAGTACTTC
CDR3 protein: CASSLGTQETQYF

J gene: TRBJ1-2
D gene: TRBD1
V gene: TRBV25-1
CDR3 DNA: TGTGCCAGCGGATCGGACAGGGGGCGGGATGGCTACACCTTC
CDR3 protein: CASGSDRGRDGYTF

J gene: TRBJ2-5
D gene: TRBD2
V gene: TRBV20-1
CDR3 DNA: TGCAGTGCTAGTCCGGGGGGAGAAGAGACCCAGTACTTC
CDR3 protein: CSASPGGEETQYF

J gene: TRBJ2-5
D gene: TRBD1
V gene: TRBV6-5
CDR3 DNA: TGTGCCAGCAGAAAACAGGGACAGCCCCAAGAGACCCAGTACTTC
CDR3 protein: CASRKQGQPQETQYF

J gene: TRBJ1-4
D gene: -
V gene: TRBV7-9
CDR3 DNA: TGTGCCAGCAGCTTTGGAGCCTATGAAAAACTGTTTTTT
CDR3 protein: CASSFGAYEKLFF

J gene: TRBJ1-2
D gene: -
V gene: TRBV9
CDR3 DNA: TGTGCCAGCAGCGTAGGTCGGGATCGGCGAAACTATGGCTACACCTTC
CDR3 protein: CASSVGRDRRNYGYTF

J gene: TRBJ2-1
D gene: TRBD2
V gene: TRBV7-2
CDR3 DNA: TGTGCCAGCAGCCCGGGACTACTATACAATGAGCAGTTCTTC
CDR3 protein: CASSPGLLYNEQFF

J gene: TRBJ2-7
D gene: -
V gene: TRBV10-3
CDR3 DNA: TGTGCCACCTTACAGGCGTCCTCCTACGAGCAGTACTTC
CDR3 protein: CATLQASSYEQYF